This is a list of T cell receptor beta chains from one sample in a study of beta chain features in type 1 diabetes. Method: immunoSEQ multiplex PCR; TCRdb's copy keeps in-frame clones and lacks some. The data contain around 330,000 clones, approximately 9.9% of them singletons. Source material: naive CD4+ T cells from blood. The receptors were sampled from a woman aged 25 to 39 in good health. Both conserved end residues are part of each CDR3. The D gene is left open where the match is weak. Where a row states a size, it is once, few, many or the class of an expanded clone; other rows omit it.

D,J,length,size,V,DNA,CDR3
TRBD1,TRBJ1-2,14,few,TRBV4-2,TGTGCCAGCAGCTCCTCAGGGACAGGGTTGGGCTACACCTTC,CASSSSGTGLGYTF
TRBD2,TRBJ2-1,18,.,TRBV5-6,TGTGCCAGCAGCCTGGATCCTAGCGGGAGAAGCTCCTACAATGAGCAGTTCTTC,CASSLDPSGRSSYNEQFF
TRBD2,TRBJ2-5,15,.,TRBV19,TGTGCCAGTAGTACCGGGACTAGCGGGACGGAGACCCAGTACTTC,CASSTGTSGTETQYF
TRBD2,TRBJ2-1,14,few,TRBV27,TGTGCCAGCAGTTTATCAGCTAGCGGGCGAGAGCAGTTCTTC,CASSLSASGREQFF
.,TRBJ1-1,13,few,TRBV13,TGTGCCAGCAGCTTATCTACGGACACTGAAGCTTTCTTT,CASSLSTDTEAFF
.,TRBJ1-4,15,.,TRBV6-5,TGTGCCAGCAGGCGCAGGGGTATTTTAGGCGAAAAACTGTTTTTT,CASRRRGILGEKLFF
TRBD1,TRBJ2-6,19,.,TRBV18,TGTGCCAGCTCACCAACCCCGGGACAGCCCAGCTCTGGGGCCAACGTCCTGACTTTC,CASSPTPGQPSSGANVLTF
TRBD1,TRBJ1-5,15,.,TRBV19,TGTGCCAGTAGTATTACAGGGGGATCGAATCAGCCCCAGCATTTT,CASSITGGSNQPQHF
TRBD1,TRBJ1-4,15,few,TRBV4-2,TGTGCCAGCAGCCAGATGAGGACAGGGAAAGAAAAACTGTTTTTT,CASSQMRTGKEKLFF
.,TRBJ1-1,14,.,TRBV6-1,TGTGCCAGCAGTGCCCGACAGAGGAACACTGAAGCTTTCTTT,CASSARQRNTEAFF
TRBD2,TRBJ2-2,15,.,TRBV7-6,TGTGCCAGCAGCTTAGCCACACTAGCGGTCGGGGAGCTGTTTTTT,CASSLATLAVGELFF
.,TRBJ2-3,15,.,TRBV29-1,TGCAGCGTTGCCTTCCCGGGAGAGGAGACAGATACGCAGTATTTT,CSVAFPGEETDTQYF
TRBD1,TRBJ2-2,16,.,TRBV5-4,TGTGCCAGCAGCTTGGGGCAGGGGGCTAACACCGGGGAGCTGTTTTTT,CASSLGQGANTGELFF
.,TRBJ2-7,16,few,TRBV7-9,TGTGCCAGCAGCTCGACCGACAGAGAAATACCCTACGAGCAGTACTTC,CASSSTDREIPYEQYF
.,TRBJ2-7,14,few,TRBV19,TGTGCCAGTAGTATTACTGGCAGGGAATACGAGCAGTACTTC,CASSITGREYEQYF
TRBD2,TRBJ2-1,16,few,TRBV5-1,TGCGCCAGCAGCTTGGTCGGGACTAGCGGGAGCAATGAGCAGTTCTTC,CASSLVGTSGSNEQFF
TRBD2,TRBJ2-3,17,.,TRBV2,TGTGCCAGCAGTCATAGGCGGGAGGGGCCTGGCACAGATACGCAGTATTTT,CASSHRREGPGTDTQYF
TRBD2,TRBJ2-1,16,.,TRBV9,TGTGCCAGCAGCGGCGGGACTAGCGGGAGATACAATGAGCAGTTCTTC,CASSGGTSGRYNEQFF
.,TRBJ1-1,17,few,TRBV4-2,TGTGCCAGCAGCCAAGAAACAACAGGGATCCCTTCCACTGAAGCTTTCTTT,CASSQETTGIPSTEAFF
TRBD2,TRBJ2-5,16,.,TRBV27,TGTGCCAGCAGTTCTGGGTCGTGGGAGGGCCGCGAGACCCAGTACTTC,CASSSGSWEGRETQYF
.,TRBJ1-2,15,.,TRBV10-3,TGTGCCATCAGTGCTGGGGTGCAGGGCAACTATGGCTACACCTTC,CAISAGVQGNYGYTF
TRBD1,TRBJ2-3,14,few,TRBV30,TGTGCCTGGAGTTCGGGACAGGGCACAGATACGCAGTATTTT,CAWSSGQGTDTQYF
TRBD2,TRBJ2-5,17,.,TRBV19,TGTGCCAGTAGTCTAGGACTAGCGGACCAATCCGCGGAGACCCAGTACTTC,CASSLGLADQSAETQYF
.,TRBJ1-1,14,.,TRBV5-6,TGTGCCAGCAGGAAAACAGGGATGAACACTGAAGCTTTCTTT,CASRKTGMNTEAFF
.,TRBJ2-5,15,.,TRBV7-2,TGTGCCAGCAGCCTAACCCCTCAAGTTCGGGAGACCCAGTACTTC,CASSLTPQVRETQYF
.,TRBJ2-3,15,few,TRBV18,TGTGCCAGCTCAAGGGACAAGGGGTTAACAGATACGCAGTATTTT,CASSRDKGLTDTQYF
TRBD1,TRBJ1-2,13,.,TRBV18,TGTGCCAGCTCACCAGGACAGGGGGCTGGCTACACCTTC,CASSPGQGAGYTF